This note documents a single T cell receptor (beta chain) sequence. This clone's antigen is unknown. Per-base qualities were not stored, and no clone one base away is much larger. Library preparation employed the immunoSEQ multiplex PCR assay. A mixture of 60 forward primers for TCR Vbeta segments and 13 reverse primers for TCR Jbeta segments was used in the multiplex PCR. The CDR3 region of rearranged TCR beta genes was amplified from genomic DNA by a multiplex PCR assay. On the Illumina HiSeq System, the amplified TCR beta libraries were sequenced as 87-base-pair reads. Per the authors' processing: Across the 670 or so repertoires, a later analysis counted 60 million to 90 million unique TCR beta chains, around 11 million of which were shared by at least two donors. To remove PCR and sequencing errors, raw reads were error-corrected and collapsed into unique sequences using a nearest-neighbor algorithm that merged closely related sequences. Alignment of CDR3 sequences to IMGT reference sequences was used to assign V, D and J gene segments. For a sequence to be retained, a match of at least six nucleotides was required to both a V gene segment and a J gene segment. Rearrangements were classified as productive when the CDR3 lacked stop codons and remained in frame with V and J, and all other rearrangements were classified as non-productive. CDR3 was defined by IMGT convention, running from the second conserved V-encoded cysteine to the conserved J-encoded phenylalanine. Sequences without an unambiguous match to a single V gene segment were excluded from the earlier analysis of about 630 of the donors. An earlier analysis of a few hundred of the donors called V segments functional above 56.7% productive rearrangements and segregating when the between-donor standard deviation exceeded 5%. A statistical classification framework was built for diagnosing cytomegalovirus status from the catalog of TCR beta chain sequences. A later analysis assigned V and J genes by comparing TCR nucleotide sequences with IMGT/GENE-DB human TR gene sequences. In a later analysis, CDR3 sequences and most-parsimonious VDJ recombination scenarios were assigned using the TCRdist pipeline. In a later analysis, every TCR beta chain was defined by the combination of its CDR3 amino acid sequence and its V-gene family, and reads without a unique V-gene family were dropped. To address suspected cross-contamination and a sequencing artifact, a later analysis removed approximately 600 highly shared, low-generation-probability nucleotide sequences. A later analysis calculated a clonal expansion index for each public chain from normalized within-repertoire ranks of inferred template counts. A later analysis computed generation probabilities with a VDJ recombination model fitted to out-of-frame rearrangements, and checked the results against IGoR. A later analysis scored TCR-TCR, TCR-HLA and TCR-CMV co-occurrence with hypergeometric tests, applying a repertoire-size bias correction to TCR pairs. A later analysis estimated false discovery rates by permuting HLA or CMV assignments 20 times. In a later analysis, co-occurring TCRs were grouped using DBSCAN, with TCRdist sequence similarity added in when clustering inside HLA-allele-positive subsets. Repertoires with fewer than 30,000 or more than 120,000 public chains, plus five repertoires with anomalous nucleotide sharing, were excluded from co-occurrence clustering. TCRdb's version of the immuneACCESS table is confined to in-frame rearrangements and falls short of the full clone set. An unresolved V gene accounts for under half of the shortfall where checked; the remainder is of unknown origin. V and J calls and clone size are as listed in that table; D and trimming were resolved from the DNA. Here the sample has more than 95,000 clones; 55% to 75% occur a single time. The top ten constitute around 4% of the sample.

After removal of 4 bases from V and 2 bases from J, the junction retains 2 bases not matched to a gene. From the cysteine through the phenylalanine, the CDR3 covers 14 amino acids. CDR3 DNA only is kept here, 42 bases in frame from base 1. CDR1 and CDR2 were assigned from the germline V gene as MDHEN and SYDVKM. These data belong to a study of cytomegalovirus exposure and HLA in healthy donors (dated by TCRdb to the late 2010s). For context, the study as a whole: An earlier analysis of around 600 of the donors reported more than 250 Gb of sequence data and roughly 110 million unique TCR beta sequences from approximately 180 million T cells. Roughly 300 gigabases of sequencing data and around 90 million unique TCR sequences made up an early release that covered roughly 670 HLA-typed donors. Among the approximately 400 genotyped donors, approximately 81% belonged to the genetic ancestry cluster associated with self-reported Caucasian donors. The aim of the study was to test whether cataloging public T cell receptors could identify signatures of past pathogen exposure. The study profiled the T cell repertoires of under 850 subjects by immunosequencing and related them to cytomegalovirus serostatus. Along with the approximately 700-subject first cohort, a separate validation cohort of roughly 110 different subjects was used. High-throughput TCR immunosequencing, statistical association of individual TCRs with disease status, and machine learning were combined to predict cytomegalovirus infection status. A later analysis re-analyzed previously published TCR beta repertoires from 660 or so donors and added high-resolution HLA genotyping to study TCR occurrence patterns. The later analysis used no new phenotypic data to find candidate immune exposures, relying instead on TCR beta sequences and their occurrence across donors. In an earlier analysis of 500 to 650 of the donors, high-throughput TCR beta sequencing was used to judge whether each TCR beta V gene segment behaved as functional or pseudogenic. Alongside the repertoire data, information on donor age, sex, ethnicity and CMV serostatus was compiled. In a later genetic analysis, genome-wide SNP genotypes for about three fifths of the 666 donors were used, and that subset was treated as a discovery cohort. All discovery cohort repertoires had been generated using a single sequencing platform. HLA typing included class I and class II loci at four-digit resolution. Typing coverage differed by locus: A, B, C, DRB1 and DQB1 were typed in roughly 629-630 donors, DQA1 in about 550, DPA1 in 600 to 610, and DPB1 in approximately 450. Because of strong linkage in the cohort, roughly 5 DR-DQ haplotypes were treated as single units for association and clustering. Among almost 400 genotyped donors of the cohort, an average of approximately 230,000 unique TCR beta nucleotide sequences were sequenced per donor, 15% to 20% of them non-productive.

General conclusions and limits of the study: Seventeen rarely observed V segments, including chromosome 9 orphons, were excluded from the earlier analysis of 550 to 700 of the donors because counts were too low. A later analysis found that TCR association rates varied across HLA loci, with DRB1 alleles showing the most associated TCRs and HLA-C alleles the fewest. The cohort was sequenced for TCR beta chains only, and without alpha or paired-chain data the features that could be detected were limited. Some IMGT-functional V segments, including TRBV6-2 and TRBV6-3, could not be distinguished by the 87-base-pair reads and were therefore excluded. In an earlier analysis of roughly 500 of the donors, most TCR beta V segments appeared in productive rearrangements about 87% or about 30% of the time, broadly matching IMGT annotations. Sequencing depth was assumed to be roughly uniform across donors in the presence/absence analyses, though that assumption may not hold. CMV serostatus was the only immune exposure information available for the cohort. A few of the identified cytomegalovirus-associated TCR beta chains were confirmed in vitro to be specific for cytomegalovirus antigens. It was suggested by the authors that the approach could potentially be generalized to other disease states and immunological phenotypes. While some public TCRs were present in many individuals, most TCR sequences turned up only very rarely across donors. A cluster of highly shared sequence variants was judged likely to be a technical artifact of the sequencing pipeline. Because HLA typing was missing for some donors at each locus, association tests included only the typed subset. The classifier was reported to diagnose cytomegalovirus status with high specificity and sensitivity in both the original and validation cohorts. Most CMV-associated TCR beta chains appeared to be HLA-restricted in a later analysis, and the HLA associations seemed to be driven largely by CMV exposure. When HLA alleles, especially DR and DQ, strongly co-occurred, TCR associations were difficult to assign to individual alleles. Compared with equally common non-associated chains, HLA-associated TCR beta chains in a later analysis were more clonally expanded and had lower generation probabilities. Several of the top co-occurrence clusters appeared to be linked to parvovirus B19, influenza, CMV and Epstein-Barr virus, according to a later analysis. Compared with the 666-donor mean, donors in an Asian-associated ancestry cluster had fewer N-insertions in productive TCRs, according to a later genetic analysis. V-gene and J-gene trimming of TCR beta chains was associated with a missense DCLRE1C variant in a later genetic analysis, and the association was replicated in an independent cohort. Specific HLA alleles were associated with 15,000 to 20,000 TCR beta sequences at a false discovery rate of 0.05 in a later analysis. Correlated functional status among segregating V segments might be attributable to linkage disequilibrium, but an unknown experimental factor could not be ruled out. A further reported finding was that TCR beta sequences accurately predicted the HLA-A and HLA-B alleles for most subjects in the first cohort. A total of fewer than 200 TCR beta chains were listed by the study as associated with cytomegalovirus.

In total, approximately 610 healthy bone marrow donors made up the cohort. All cohort members were sampled while nominally healthy, although unrecorded immune exposures were likely present. The donor tested CMV seronegative, placing the donor among the 352 seronegative members of the cohort. A peripheral blood sample was collected from each donor, and TCR beta sequencing was performed on peripheral blood mononuclear cells. Genomic DNA was extracted from the blood cell samples with the Qiagen DNeasy Blood Extraction Kit. The specimen sequenced was PBMCs. The source of this sequence is a man aged 30 to 39 in good health and CMV-seronegative. The receptor chain draws on TRBV28 and TRBJ2-7; 10 bases in the middle match TRBD1. This receptor carries the CDR3 CASSWTGGTYEQYF. The DNA sequence is TGTGCCAGCAGTTGGACAGGGGGAACCTACGAGCAGTACTTC. With all but the CDR3 taken from the reference TRBV28 and TRBJ2-7 genes, the full variable domain is: DVKVTQSSRYLVKRTGEKVFLECVQDMDHENMFWYRQDPGLGLRLIYFSYDVKMKEKGDIPEGYSVSREKKERFSLILESASTNQTSMYLCASSWTGGTYEQYFGPGTRLTVT.